This T cell receptor (beta chain) was retrieved from a study of T cell responses to AZD1222 COVID-19 vaccine. Produced via immunoSEQ multiplex PCR; TCRdb's table is partial and in-frame only. The sample shows approximately 81,000 clones, under 90% of them seen only once. This CDR3 region has 17 residues. Germline V lookup: CDR1 LNHDA, CDR2 SQIVND (reference sequence). V was pared by 1 base and J by 4 bases, with 16 bases between. The sequences come from peripheral blood, collected 28 days after the second AZD1222 dose. This sequence joins TRBV19 and TRBJ2-2, with D perhaps TRBD2 (5 bases). The TCR originated in an adult who received the AZD1222 COVID-19 vaccine. The CDR3 is CASSIGRPGNPTGELFF. CDR3 bases: TGTGCCAGTAGTATAGGTCGGCCGGGGAATCCCACCGGGGAGCTGTTTTTT. Using reference TRBV19 and TRBJ2-2 for the parts outside the CDR3, the full variable domain is DGGITQSPKYLFRKEGQNVTLSCEQNLNHDAMYWYRQDPGQGLRLIYYSQIVNDFQKGDIAEGYSVSREKKESFPLTVTSAQKNPTAFYLCASSIGRPGNPTGELFFGEGSRLTVL.